This TCR beta chain was obtained from a study of OX40 agonist ivuxolimab in advanced cancers. For the study at large: Cancers in dose escalation were hepatocellular, melanoma, renal cell and head and neck. A male proportion of 70% to 90% was recorded, with mean age approximately 60 years and range roughly 20 to 90. Overall study findings and caveats: By week 6 at 0.1 to 3.0 mg/kg, blood CD4+ and CD8+ T cells had expanded clonally.

Sequencing used immunoSEQ multiplex PCR; TCRdb keeps in-frame clones, though not all of them. The sample holds tens of thousands of clones, approximately 86% seen once. Collection of blood occurred at baseline, at cycle 4 day 1, and at cycle 7 day 1. CDR3 length: 13 amino acids. Germline V gives CDR1 SGHRS, CDR2 YFSETQ. V was pared by 5 bases and J by 5 bases, with 8 bases between. Concerning this clone itself: Its antigen is unidentified.

The source of this sequence is an adult with an advanced solid tumor such as melanoma, head and neck, liver or kidney cancer. The sequencing used CD4+ or CD8+ T cells sorted from blood, collected in a trial of the OX40 agonist ivuxolimab. The chain is built from TRBV5-1 and TRBJ1-6, with TRBD1 as a possible D gene (5 bases). CDR3 sequence: CASSRGDNSPLHF. The CDR3 nucleotides read TGCGCCAGCAGTAGAGGGGATAATTCACCCCTCCACTTT.